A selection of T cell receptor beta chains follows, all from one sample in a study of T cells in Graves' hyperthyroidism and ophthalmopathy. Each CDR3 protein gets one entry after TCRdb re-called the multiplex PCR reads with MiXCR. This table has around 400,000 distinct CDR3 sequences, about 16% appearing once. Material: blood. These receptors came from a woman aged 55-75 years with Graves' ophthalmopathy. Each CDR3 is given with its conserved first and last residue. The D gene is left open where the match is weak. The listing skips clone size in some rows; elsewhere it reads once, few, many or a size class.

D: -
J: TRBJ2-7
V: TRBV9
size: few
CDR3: CASSVGPQGVVAYEQYF
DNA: TGTGCCAGCAGCGTAGGACCCCAAGGAGTGGTAGCTTACGAGCAGTACTTC

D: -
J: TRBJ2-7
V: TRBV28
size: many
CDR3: CASSLHSRNSYEQYF
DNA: TGTGCCAGCAGTTTACATAGCAGGAACTCCTACGAGCAGTACTTC

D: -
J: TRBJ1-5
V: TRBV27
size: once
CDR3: CASNLRRSNQPQHF
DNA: TGTGCCAGCAATCTACGGAGAAGCAATCAGCCCCAGCATTTT

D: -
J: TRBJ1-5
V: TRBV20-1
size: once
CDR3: CSASTGAGNQPQHF
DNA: TGCAGTGCTAGCACCGGGGCCGGGAATCAGCCCCAGCATTTT

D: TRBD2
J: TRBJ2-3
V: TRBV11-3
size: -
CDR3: CASSGLAGATQYF
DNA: TGTGCCAGCAGCGGACTAGCCGGAGCTACGCAGTATTTT

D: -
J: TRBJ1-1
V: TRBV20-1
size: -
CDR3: CSARDRWQPMNTEAFF
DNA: TGCAGTGCTAGAGATCGGTGGCAGCCTATGAACACTGAAGCTTTCTTT

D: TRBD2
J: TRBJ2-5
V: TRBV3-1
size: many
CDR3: CASMPGLAGQETQYF
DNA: TGTGCCAGCATGCCGGGGTTAGCGGGACAAGAGACCCAGTACTTC

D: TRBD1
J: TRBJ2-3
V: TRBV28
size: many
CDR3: CASSRGQGATDTQYF
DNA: TGTGCCAGCAGTCGGGGACAGGGGGCCACAGATACGCAGTATTTT

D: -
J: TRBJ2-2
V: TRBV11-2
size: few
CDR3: CASSITGELLF
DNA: TGTGCCAGCAGTATCACCGGGGAGCTGCTTTTT

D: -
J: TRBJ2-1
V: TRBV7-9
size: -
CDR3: CASSTIDEQFF
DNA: TGTGCCAGCAGCACCATCGATGAGCAGTTCTTC

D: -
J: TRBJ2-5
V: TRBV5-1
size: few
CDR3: CASSDPSGRLRETQYF
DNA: TGTGCCAGCAGCGACCCGTCCGGACGGTTAAGGGAGACCCAGTACTTC

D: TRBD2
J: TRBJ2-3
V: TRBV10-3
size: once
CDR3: CAISDERGSSGRGYF
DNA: TGTGCCATCAGTGATGAGAGGGGGTCTAGCGGGAGAGGGTATTTT

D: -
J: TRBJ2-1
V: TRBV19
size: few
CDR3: CASSWDKYNEQFF
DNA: TGTGCCAGTAGTTGGGACAAATACAATGAGCAGTTCTTC

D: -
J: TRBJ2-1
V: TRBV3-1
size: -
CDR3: CASSQDAGHIYNEQFF
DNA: TGTGCCAGCAGCCAAGATGCGGGACACATCTACAATGAGCAGTTCTTC

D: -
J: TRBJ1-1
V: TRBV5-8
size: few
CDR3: CASSPRGRENTEAFF
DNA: TGTGCCAGCAGCCCCCGGGGCAGGGAGAACACTGAAGCTTTCTTT

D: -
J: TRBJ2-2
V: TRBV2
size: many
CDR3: CASSEVRGSTGELFF
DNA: TGTGCCAGCAGTGAAGTTCGGGGGTCCACCGGGGAGCTGTTTTTT

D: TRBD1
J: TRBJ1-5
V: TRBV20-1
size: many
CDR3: CSASTGGRQPQHF
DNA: TGCAGTGCCTCGACAGGGGGCCGGCAGCCCCAGCATTTT

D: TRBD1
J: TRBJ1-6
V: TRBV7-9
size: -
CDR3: CASSLALQGESNSPLHF
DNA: TGTGCCAGCAGCTTAGCGCTACAGGGGGAATCCAATTCACCCCTCCACTTT

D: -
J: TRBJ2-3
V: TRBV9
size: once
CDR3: CASSFRDLTTDTQYF
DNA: TGTGCCAGCAGCTTCCGGGACTTGACCACAGATACGCAGTATTTT

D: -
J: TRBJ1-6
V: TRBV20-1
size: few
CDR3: CSARDPPSLHF
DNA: TGCAGTGCTAGAGATCCTCCATCCCTCCACTTT

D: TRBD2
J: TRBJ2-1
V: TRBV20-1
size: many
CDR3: CSAQGTSGRHNEQFF
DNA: TGCAGTGCCCAGGGGACTAGCGGGCGACACAATGAGCAGTTCTTC

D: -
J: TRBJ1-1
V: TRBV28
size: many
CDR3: CASSPRDTYTEAFF
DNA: TGTGCCAGCAGTCCCAGGGATACTTACACTGAAGCTTTCTTT

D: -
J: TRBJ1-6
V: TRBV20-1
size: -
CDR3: CSARGESVNSPLHF
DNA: TGCAGTGCTAGAGGGGAGTCGGTTAATTCACCCCTCCACTTT

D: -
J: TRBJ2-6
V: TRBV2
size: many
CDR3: CASSGDTSVLTF
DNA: TGTGCCAGCAGTGGGGACACCTCGGTCCTGACTTTC

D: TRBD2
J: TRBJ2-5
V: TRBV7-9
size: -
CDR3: CASSSGTSGRSVQETQYF
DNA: TGTGCCAGCAGCTCCGGGACTAGCGGGAGGTCCGTCCAAGAGACCCAGTACTTC

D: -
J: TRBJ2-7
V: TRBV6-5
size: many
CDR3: CASSYSSTYEQYF
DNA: TGTGCCAGCAGTTACTCGTCAACGTACGAGCAGTACTTC

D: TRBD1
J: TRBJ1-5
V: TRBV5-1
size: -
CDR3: CASSLLGQGDQPQHF
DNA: TGCGCCAGCAGCCTGCTGGGACAGGGAGATCAGCCCCAGCATTTT

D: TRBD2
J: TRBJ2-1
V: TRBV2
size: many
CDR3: CASRSDRGSGSLNEQFF
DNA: TGTGCCAGCAGAAGTGATCGGGGTAGCGGGAGCTTAAATGAGCAGTTCTTC

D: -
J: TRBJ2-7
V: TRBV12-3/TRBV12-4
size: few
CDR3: CASSLESYNSYEQYF
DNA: TGTGCCAGCAGTTTAGAATCCTATAACTCCTACGAGCAGTACTTC

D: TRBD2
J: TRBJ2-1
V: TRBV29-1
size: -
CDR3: CSVEDGRGGTNEQFF
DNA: TGCAGCGTTGAAGATGGGCGCGGGGGGACTAATGAGCAGTTCTTC

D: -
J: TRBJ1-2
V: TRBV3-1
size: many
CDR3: CASSQGGGYGYTF
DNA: TGTGCCAGCAGCCAGGGAGGCGGCTATGGCTACACCTTC

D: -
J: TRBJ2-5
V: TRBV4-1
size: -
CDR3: CASSQEIWVRETQYF
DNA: TGCGCCAGCAGCCAAGAAATATGGGTTCGGGAGACCCAGTACTTC

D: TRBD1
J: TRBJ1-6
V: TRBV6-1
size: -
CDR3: CASSPRDRTYNSPLHF
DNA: TGTGCCAGCAGCCCTCGGGACAGGACTTATAATTCACCCCTCCACTTT

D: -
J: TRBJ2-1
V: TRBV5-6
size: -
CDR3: CASSQRGSYEQFF
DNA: TGTGCCAGCAGCCAACGGGGGTCCTATGAGCAGTTCTTC

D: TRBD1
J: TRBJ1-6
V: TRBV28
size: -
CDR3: CASFDRGRSPLHF
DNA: TGTGCCAGCTTTGACAGGGGGCGATCACCCCTCCACTTT

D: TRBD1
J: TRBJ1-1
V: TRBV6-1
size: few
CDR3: CASTITGAGNTEAFF
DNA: TGTGCCAGCACTATAACAGGGGCGGGAAACACTGAAGCTTTCTTT

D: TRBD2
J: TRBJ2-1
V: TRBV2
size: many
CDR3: CASRLADGGYNEQFF
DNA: TGTGCCAGCAGATTGGCTGACGGGGGGTACAATGAGCAGTTCTTC

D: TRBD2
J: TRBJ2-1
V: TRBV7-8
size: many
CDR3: CASNRLAGDNEQFF
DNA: TGTGCCAGCAACCGACTAGCGGGAGACAATGAGCAGTTCTTC

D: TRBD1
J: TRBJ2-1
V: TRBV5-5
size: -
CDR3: CASSLTGQDHNEQFF
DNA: TGTGCCAGCAGCTTAACGGGACAGGACCACAATGAGCAGTTCTTC

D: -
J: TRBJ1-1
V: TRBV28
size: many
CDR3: CASSPRARWTEAFF
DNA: TGTGCCAGCAGCCCACGGGCCCGGTGGACTGAAGCTTTCTTT

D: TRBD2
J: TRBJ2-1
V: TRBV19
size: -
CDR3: CASSTIPLAGRDNEQFF
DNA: TGTGCCAGTAGTACGATACCCCTAGCGGGCCGGGACAATGAGCAGTTCTTC

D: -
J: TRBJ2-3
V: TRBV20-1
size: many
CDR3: CSARDQSGLQTQYF
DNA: TGCAGTGCTAGAGATCAATCGGGACTCCAAACGCAGTATTTT

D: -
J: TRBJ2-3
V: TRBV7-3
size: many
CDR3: CASSILGLSTDTQYF
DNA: TGTGCCAGCAGCATACTCGGCTTAAGCACAGATACGCAGTATTTT

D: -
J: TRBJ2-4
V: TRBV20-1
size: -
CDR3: CSASGTKNIQYF
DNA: TGCAGTGCATCCGGGACGAAAAACATTCAGTACTTC

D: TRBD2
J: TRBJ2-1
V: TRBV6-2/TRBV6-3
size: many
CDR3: CASLRRLAGNEQFF
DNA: TGTGCCAGCCTCCGTAGGCTAGCGGGCAATGAGCAGTTCTTC

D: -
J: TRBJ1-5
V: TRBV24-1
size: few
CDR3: CATSEGGLEPQHF
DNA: TGTGCCACCAGCGAAGGTGGGTTGGAGCCCCAGCATTTT